What follows describes a single TCR beta chain. No antigen is known for it. The entry originates in a study of blood T cells in healthy people across ages. Broader study findings: A conclusive naive versus antigen-experienced comparison was prevented by the unsorted PBMCs. Not knowing donor CMV status may have confounded expanded clonotype changes.

There were healthy Caucasian individuals from Russia, aged roughly 6 to 90, serving as donors. Each individual donor underwent a draw of about 9.9 milliliters of peripheral blood. The length of the CDR3 is 16 residues. Germline V gene lookup returns CDR1 SQVTM and CDR2 ANQGSEA. V was clipped by 6 bases and J by 2 bases, with 22 bases between them. Next came a second PCR, run for about 6 to 12 cycles, which used a sample-barcoded 5' primer along with a J-beta primer mix. TCRdb re-analysed the 5' RACE reads in MiXCR, keeping a single row per CDR3 protein. The sample carries about 800,000 distinct CDR3 sequences, about 45% recorded once.

The sequenced sample consisted of blood. The sequence derives from an elderly man in good health. This chain links TRBV29-1 with TRBJ2-5; D perhaps matches TRBD1 (6 bases). The CDR3 region has the DNA TGCAGCGTCGCCTCCCCCTGGGGACACCCGCAAGAGACCCAGTACTTC. Translation: CSVASPWGHPQETQYF.